The 20 T cell receptor beta chains in this list originate from one sample, sequenced in a study of blood T cell repertoires in COVID-19. Repertoires were generated with immunoSEQ multiplex PCR, while TCRdb's copy carries only in-frame clones and drops some. In the table there are roughly 230,000 clones, around 82% of which are singletons. The sample consisted of PBMCs or T cells enriched from blood (not recorded which). The receptors were sampled from a man in his fifties or sixties who had recovered from COVID-19.

The J gene is TRBJ1-1, the V gene TRBV2, with unresolved D. The germline CDR1 and CDR2 sequences are SNHLY and FYNNEI. Trimming left V 11 bases short and J 1 base short, with 17 bases between. The CDR3 has 14 amino acids. DNA of the CDR3: TGTGCCGCACGGGTCGGAGCGGGGAACACTGAAGCTTTCTTT. The encoded protein is CAARVGAGNTEAFF. Full variable domain (rest looked up from reference TRBV2 and TRBJ1-1): EPEVTQTPSHQVTQMGQEVILRCVPISNHLYFYWYRQILGQKVEFLVSFYNNEISEKSEIFDDQFSVERPDGSNFTLKIRSTKLEDSAMYFCAARVGAGNTEAFFGQGTRLTVV.

The J gene is TRBJ1-1, the V gene TRBV4-3; 7 positions agree with TRBD1. Germline values: CDR1 LGHNA, CDR2 YSLEER. V was clipped by 1 base and J by 1 base; unmatched bases: 3. The CDR3 covers 15 residues. The CDR3 DNA sequence: TGCGCCAGCAGCCAAGGTGGGACAGCGAACACTGAAGCTTTCTTT. It yields the protein CASSQGGTANTEAFF.

J is TRBJ1-1 and V is TRBV18; 9 positions agree with TRBD1. J was trimmed by 1 base and V by 6 bases; bases with no gene match: 12. This CDR3 contains 17 residues. Germline V gives CDR1 KGHSH, CDR2 LQKENI. The CDR3 sequence is CASSPNPGQGRNTEAFF. DNA of the CDR3: TGTGCCAGCTCGCCGAACCCGGGACAGGGCAGGAACACTGAAGCTTTCTTT. Drawing the rest from reference TRBV18 and TRBJ1-1, the complete variable domain is NAGVMQNPRHLVRRRGQEARLRCSPMKGHSHVYWYRQLPEEGLKFMVYLQKENIIDESGMPKERFSAEFPKEGPSILRIQQVVRGDSAAYFCASSPNPGQGRNTEAFFGQGTRLTVV.

The chain is built from TRBV2 and TRBJ2-3; D is unclear. V lost 8 bases and J lost 5, with 14 bases in between. Germline lookup yields CDR1 SNHLY and CDR2 FYNNEI. CDR3 size: 13 residues. Here the CDR3 reads CASPRPLVDTQYF. Here the CDR3 DNA reads TGTGCCAGCCCTCGTCCACTCGTAGATACGCAGTATTTT.

In its sample, this clone was seen a few times. The chain joins TRBV7-2 to TRBJ1-4; D is unresolved. CDR1 is SGHTA, CDR2 FQGNSA, per germline. V lost 2 bases and J lost 4, with 5 bases in between. The CDR3 loop spans 13 amino acids. CDR3 sequence: CASSLSYNEKLFF. Written as DNA, the CDR3 is TGTGCCAGCAGCTTATCCTATAATGAAAAACTGTTTTTT.

The chain recombines TRBV5-4 with TRBJ1-5; 8 positions match TRBD1. CDR1 and CDR2 (germline): SGHNT, YYREEE (reference sequence). The J segment lost 6 bases and the V segment lost 6 bases, leaving 17 bases of the junction unmatched. CDR3 length: 17 residues. CDR3 sequence (DNA): TGTGCCAGCATCCCTGGCAGGGGGCTCTTATGGTGTCAGCCCCAGCATTTT. Its translation is CASIPGRGLLWCQPQHF.

CDR3: CASSRGTENTEAFF. CDR3 coding DNA: TGCGCCAGCAGCCGCGGGACAGAGAACACTGAAGCTTTCTTT. The chain recombines TRBV4-3 with TRBJ1-1; 7 bases agree with TRBD1. The CDR3 has 14 residues. Looked up from germline, CDR1 is LGHNA and CDR2 is YSLEER. V gave up 4 bases and J gave up 1 base; unmatched junction bases: 3.

V usage is TRBV5-5 and J usage is TRBJ2-3; weak D call: TRBD1 (6 bases). The V end was cut by 0 bases, the J end by 0 bases, with 8 bases between. CDR3 length equals 15 residues. CDR1 and CDR2 from the germline V gene are SGHKS and YYEKEE (reference sequence). The CDR3 nucleotides are TGTGCCAGCAGCTTGGAGGGGGTCAGCACAGATACGCAGTATTTT. It translates to CASSLEGVSTDTQYF.

This clone is a singleton in its sample. This sequence joins TRBV7-8 and TRBJ2-7; weak D call: TRBD2 (5 bases). The germline V gene encodes CDR1 SGHVS and CDR2 FQNEAQ. Between the trimmed V and J ends, which lost 4 bases and 3 bases, there was a span of 19 bases. CDR3 length: 16 residues. CDR3 sequence reads: CASSSFSRATIYEQYF. CDR3 nucleotides: TGTGCCAGCAGCTCCTTCTCGCGGGCAACCATCTACGAGCAGTACTTC. The full variable domain, rest sourced from reference TRBV7-8 and TRBJ2-7, is GAGVSQSPRYKVAKRGQDVALRCDPISGHVSLFWYQQALGQGPEFLTYFQNEAQLDKSGLPSDRFFAERPEGSVSTLKIQRTQQEDSAVYLCASSSFSRATIYEQYFGPGTRLTVT.

Only a few counts were recorded for this clone. The genes are TRBV19 and TRBJ1-2, with D unclear. Germline CDR1 reads LNHDA; CDR2 reads SQIVND (reference sequence). V was pared by 4 bases and J by 7 bases, with 10 bases between. The CDR3 has 12 residues. The CDR3 coding sequence is TGTGCCAGTAGTACCCACCCGGGTGGCTACACCTTC. Its protein product is CASSTHPGGYTF.

This clone was picked up a small number of times. This chain connects TRBV19 to TRBJ2-7; D not resolved. V was pared by 5 bases and J by 1 base, with 15 bases between. Germline values: CDR1 LNHDA, CDR2 SQIVND (reference sequence). The length of the CDR3 is 15 residues. The CDR3 nucleotides are TGTGCCAGTAGTTGGAGCAGCCACGAGTCCTACGAGCAGTACTTC. Its protein product is CASSWSSHESYEQYF.

This chain uses TRBV19 with TRBJ1-3; D remains ambiguous. The germline CDR1 and CDR2 sequences are LNHDA and SQIVND (reference sequence). The ends were cut back, 3 bases at V and 4 bases at J, with 10 bases in the middle. The CDR3 totals 14 residues. This CDR3 is CASSMLGGGNTIYF. CDR3 in DNA: TGTGCCAGTAGTATGCTGGGAGGCGGAAACACCATATATTTT.

The chain combines TRBV7-9 with TRBJ1-5; 8 bases map to TRBD1. After removal of 4 bases from V and 6 bases from J, the junction contained 2 bases not matched to a gene. Germline CDR1 reads SEHNR; CDR2 reads FQNEAQ (reference sequence). The CDR3 contains 13 residues. CDR3 in DNA: TGTGCCAGCAGCTCCGGACAGGGTCAGCCCCAGCATTTT. Amino acids: CASSSGQGQPQHF.

The gene calls are TRBV14 and TRBJ1-1; D unclear. Germline CDR1 is SGHDN and CDR2 is FVKESK. The CDR3 has 15 residues. Trimming left V 1 base short and J 3 bases short, with 12 bases between. CDR3 DNA: TGTGCCAGCAGCCAAGGGGTTAGAGGCCACACTGAAGCTTTCTTT. Its protein is CASSQGVRGHTEAFF.

J is TRBJ1-1 and V is TRBV20-1; 7 nucleotides match TRBD1. Germline CDR1 is DFQATT and CDR2 is SNEGSKA (reference sequence). The CDR3 loop spans 9 amino acids. The CDR3 coding sequence is TGCAACTTACAGGGGGAAGCTTTCTTT. Amino acid sequence: CNLQGEAFF.

The CDR3 DNA sequence: TGTGCCAGCAGCCGCGGAGGACAGGGGGCGTTCGATGGCTACACCTTC. It encodes CASSRGGQGAFDGYTF. V and J are TRBV3-1 (or the pseudogene TRBV3-2) and TRBJ1-2, with 11 positions matching TRBD1. The CDR3 sequence is 16 residues long. After removal of 4 bases from V and 6 bases from J, the junction contained 10 bases not matched to a gene. CDR1 is LGHDT and CDR2 is YNNKEL in the germline V gene (reference sequence).

J is TRBJ2-4 and V is TRBV27, with D unclear. The CDR3 runs to 14 residues. The germline gives CDR1 MNHEY, CDR2 SMNVEV (reference sequence). V lost 2 bases and J lost 6, with 11 bases in between. Here the CDR3 reads CASSLSNAINIQYF. The CDR3 bases are TGTGCCAGCAGTTTAAGTAACGCGATAAACATTCAGTACTTC.

The V and J genes are TRBV9 and TRBJ1-2, with D possibly matching TRBD1 (5 bases). This CDR3 comprises 14 residues. V was clipped by 4 bases and J by 4 bases, with 14 bases between them. The germline CDR1 and CDR2 sequences are SGDLS and YYNGEE. CDR3 DNA: TGTGCCAGCAGCCCCCCGGGAGGGGTCTATGGCTACACCTTC. It specifies CASSPPGGVYGYTF.

The chain recombines TRBV6-5 with TRBJ2-1; 9 nucleotides line up with TRBD1. This CDR3 has 14 residues. The germline CDR1 and CDR2 sequences are MNHEY and SVGAGI. V lost 8 bases and J lost 7; bases outside the gene matches: 9. CDR3 region: CASVKDRGVNEQFF. CDR3 in DNA: TGTGCCAGCGTTAAGGACAGGGGAGTAAATGAGCAGTTCTTC.

CDR3 loop: CASRATGTNQPQHF. The DNA of the CDR3 is TGTGCCAGCAGGGCGACAGGCACGAATCAGCCCCAGCATTTT. J is TRBJ1-5 and V is TRBV2; D possibly corresponds to TRBD1 (6 bases). The CDR3 sequence is 14 residues long. V gave up 6 bases and J gave up 4 bases, with 13 bases separating them. The V gene's germline CDR1 is SNHLY and CDR2 FYNNEI.